This entry lists 22 T cell receptor beta chains sequenced from one sample in a study of early T cells in non-severe SARS-CoV-2 infection. TCRdb used MiXCR to reprocess the 5' RACE reads, holding one entry per CDR3 protein. The sample has roughly 52,000 distinct CDR3 sequences, approximately 8% seen once. Sequenced input: whole blood. These receptors came from an adult who was a healthcare worker with PCR-confirmed SARS-CoV-2 infection or an uninfected control (not recorded which).

The chain employs TRBV5-4 and TRBJ1-5, with no clear D. V was pared by 4 bases and J by 5 bases, with 4 bases between. The germline gives CDR1 SGHNT, CDR2 YYREEE (reference sequence). The CDR3 runs 11 residues. CDR3 sequence reads: CASSQDQPQHF. As DNA, the CDR3 is TGTGCCAGCAGCCAAGATCAGCCCCAGCATTTT.

This clonotype was seen repeatedly, ten times or more. The chain is built from TRBV3-1 and TRBJ1-2; tentatively, D is TRBD1 (6 bases). Trimming left V 3 bases short and J 4 bases short, with 15 bases between. Germline V lookup: CDR1 LGHDT, CDR2 YNNKEL (reference sequence). The CDR3 has 15 amino acids. The CDR3, as DNA: TGTGCCAGCAGCCACGGCGCGGGGGGCTCCTATGGCTACACCTTC. This translates into CASSHGAGGSYGYTF.

This clonotype was counted only a few times. This chain joins TRBV7-8 and TRBJ2-3; tentative D call: TRBD1 (6 bases). This CDR3 contains 15 residues. Germline V gives CDR1 SGHVS, CDR2 FQNEAQ. The V end lost 6 bases, the J end lost 0 bases, and 13 bases lay between the germline ends. CDR3: CASSPGVFSTDTQYF. As DNA, the CDR3 is TGTGCCAGCAGTCCAGGGGTTTTTAGCACAGATACGCAGTATTTT. Based on the CDR3 plus reference TRBV7-8 and TRBJ2-3, the full variable domain is GAGVSQSPRYKVAKRGQDVALRCDPISGHVSLFWYQQALGQGPEFLTYFQNEAQLDKSGLPSDRFFAERPEGSVSTLKIQRTQQEDSAVYLCASSPGVFSTDTQYFGPGTRLTVL.

This clonotype showed up many times. The chain is built from TRBV7-2 and TRBJ2-7; 10 positions match TRBD2. This CDR3 contains 16 residues. Per the germline V gene, CDR1 is SGHTA and CDR2 is FQGNSA. The J segment lost 2 bases and the V segment lost 2 bases, leaving 6 bases of the junction unmatched. The CDR3 region is CASSLFGTSAAYEQYF. The CDR3, as DNA: TGTGCCAGCAGCTTATTTGGGACTAGCGCCGCCTACGAGCAGTACTTC. The full variable domain, in which reference TRBV7-2 and TRBJ2-7 provide the parts outside the CDR3, is GAGVSQSPSNKVTEKGKDVELRCDPISGHTALYWYRQSLGQGLEFLIYFQGNSAPDKSGLPSDRFSAERTGGSVSTLTIQRTQQEDSAVYLCASSLFGTSAAYEQYFGPGTRLTVT.

The sample holds many counts of this clonotype. The chain uses TRBV2 and TRBJ2-7; no firm D call. Trimming removed 8 bases at V and 3 bases at J, with 8 bases between. The CDR3 runs to 11 residues. The germline CDR1 and CDR2 sequences are SNHLY and FYNNEI. The CDR3 reads CASGRNYEQYF. The CDR3 nucleotides read TGTGCCAGCGGACGGAACTACGAGCAGTACTTC.

This clonotype was recorded at least ten times. The chain is built from TRBV20-1 and TRBJ2-2; maybe TRBD2 (5 bases). Deletions cut 3 bases from V and 5 bases from J, with 10 bases between. The germline CDR1 and CDR2 sequences are DFQATT and SNEGSKA (reference sequence). The CDR3 is 13 amino acids. In nucleotides, the CDR3 is TGCAGTGCTAGGCCTCCGGGGACCGGGGAGCTGTTTTTT. Its protein is CSARPPGTGELFF.

J is TRBJ2-7 and V is TRBV11-2, with TRBD2 matching 13 bases. In germline, CDR1 is SGHAT, CDR2 FQNNGV. The length of the CDR3 is 17 residues. J gave up 5 bases and V 5 bases, and 12 bases lay outside the gene matches. The CDR3 nucleotides read TGTGCCAGCAGCCACCTGAGGACTAGCGGGGGCGGGGACGAGCAGTACTTC. Amino acids: CASSHLRTSGGGDEQYF. Filled out from reference TRBV11-2 and TRBJ2-7, the complete variable domain reads EAGVAQSPRYKIIEKRQSVAFWCNPISGHATLYWYQQILGQGPKLLIQFQNNGVVDDSQLPKDRFSAERLKGVDSTLKIQPAKLEDSAVYLCASSHLRTSGGGDEQYFGPGTRLTVT.

DNA of the CDR3: TGTGCCAGCAGTCCGAGGACAGGGTGGGAGCAGTACTTC. Amino acid sequence: CASSPRTGWEQYF. The chain recombines TRBV12-3 or TRBV12-4 with TRBJ2-7; 8 positions agree with TRBD1. The CDR3 contains 13 residues. With V trimmed by 5 bases and J by 7 bases, 7 bases remained unmatched.

This chain connects TRBV29-1 to TRBJ2-7; D is perhaps TRBD1 or TRBD2 (5 bases each). The CDR3 has 12 amino acids. Germline CDR1 SQVTM, CDR2 ANQGSEA. V lost 5 bases and J lost 1, with 9 bases in between. The CDR3 DNA reads as TGCAGCGTTTACGAGGGGTCCTACGAGCAGTACTTC. Translation gives CSVYEGSYEQYF.

CDR3 coding DNA: TGTGCCAGTAGTACTAGCGGGAGGGCCGCGGAGACCCAGTACTTC. Its protein is CASSTSGRAAETQYF. The genes are TRBV19 and TRBJ2-5, with 12 bases matching TRBD2. V shed 4 bases and J 5 bases; nucleotides not matched to a gene: 5. The CDR3 covers 15 residues. CDR1 is LNHDA and CDR2 is SQIVND in the germline V gene (reference sequence).

This clonotype came up many times. The J gene is TRBJ2-7, the V gene TRBV7-6; D tentatively fits TRBD1 or TRBD2 (5 bases each). V lost 5 bases to trimming and J lost 0 bases, with 11 bases between them. CDR1 and CDR2 (germline): SGHVS, FNYEAQ. The CDR3 runs 14 residues. The CDR3 protein is CASSPPGPSYEQYF. The CDR3 nucleotides read TGTGCCAGCAGCCCACCGGGACCCTCCTACGAGCAGTACTTC.

A few counts support this clonotype. The gene calls are TRBV9 and TRBJ2-3, with D tentatively TRBD1 (5 bases). This CDR3 region has 15 residues. Trimming pared 0 bases from V and 3 bases from J, leaving 11 bases between. Germline V CDR1 and CDR2: SGDLS, YYNGEE. CDR3 DNA sequence: TGTGCCAGCAGCGTAGGGGGCCTCTCGACAGATACGCAGTATTTT. This encodes CASSVGGLSTDTQYF.

This clonotype was counted ten times or more. V and J are TRBV18 and TRBJ2-7; either TRBD1 or TRBD2 may fit D (5 bases each). The CDR3 is 15 amino acids. The germline V gene has CDR1 KGHSH and CDR2 LQKENI. V shed 5 bases and J shed 5 bases, with 19 bases lying between them. This CDR3 is CASSASGTRGNEQYF. The CDR3 DNA reads TGTGCCAGCTCAGCCTCCGGGACCCGAGGGAACGAGCAGTACTTC.

This clonotype was seen only a few times. The CDR3 protein is CASSLEGQALGGYTF. CDR3 DNA sequence: TGTGCCAGCAGCTTGGAGGGACAGGCTCTTGGTGGCTACACCTTC. The J gene is TRBJ1-2, the V gene TRBV5-6, with TRBD1 identical over 8 bases. The CDR3 loop spans 15 amino acids. Germline CDR1 reads SGHDT; CDR2 reads YYEEEE. The trim removed 0 bases at V and 7 bases at J, leaving 8 bases unmatched. Using reference TRBV5-6 and TRBJ1-2 for the parts outside the CDR3, the full variable domain is DAGVTQSPTHLIKTRGQQVTLRCSPKSGHDTVSWYQQALGQGPQFIFQYYEEEERQRGNFPDRFSGHQFPNYSSELNVNALLLGDSALYLCASSLEGQALGGYTFGSGTRLTVV.

This chain uses TRBV6-1 with TRBJ1-6; possible D gene TRBD1, 5 bases. The CDR3 sequence is 13 residues long. Germline-derived CDR1 and CDR2 are MNHNS and SASEGT. V lost 6 bases, J lost 8 bases, and 11 bases lay in between. CDR3 loop: CASSKVGDSPLHF. CDR3 nucleotide sequence: TGTGCCAGCAGCAAAGTGGGGGATTCACCCCTCCACTTT.

This clonotype was picked up a small number of times. This chain joins TRBV10-3 and TRBJ1-2; a possible D gene is TRBD1 (5 bases). The CDR3 sequence is 13 residues long. Germline V gene sequence: CDR1 ENHRY, CDR2 SYGVKD. V was cut by 4 bases and J by 4 bases, with 10 bases left in between. The CDR3 coding sequence is TGTGCCATCAGTGCGGGACCGGGCTATGGCTACACCTTC. Protein product: CAISAGPGYGYTF.

This clonotype appeared many times. The V call is TRBV27, the J call TRBJ2-6; D is unresolved. Trimming took 10 bases from V and 0 from J, leaving 10 bases between them. Germline values: CDR1 MNHEY, CDR2 SMNVEV (reference sequence). There are 14 residues in the CDR3. CDR3 region: CATASVSGANVLTF. The CDR3 nucleotides read TGTGCCACCGCCTCAGTCTCTGGGGCCAACGTCCTGACTTTC.

This clonotype was detected a few times. This chain links TRBV6-4 with TRBJ2-5; D remains unclear. The V gene lost 6 bases and the J gene lost 2 bases, with 16 bases spanning the gap. The CDR3 has 15 residues. Germline V CDR1 and CDR2: MRHNA, SNTAGT. The CDR3 reads CASSLYGGRQETQYF. The CDR3, as DNA: TGTGCCAGCAGCCTCTACGGCGGCAGACAAGAGACCCAGTACTTC.

At least ten counts were recorded for this clonotype. The gene calls are TRBV12-3 or TRBV12-4 and TRBJ2-7; D perhaps matches TRBD1 (6 bases). The length of the CDR3 is 13 residues. Trimming shortened V by 6 bases and J by 5 bases, and 14 bases separated the two germline ends. In DNA form, the CDR3 reads TGTGCCAGCAGCGTAACAGGGCCTGACGAGCAGTACTTC. Residues: CASSVTGPDEQYF.

This clonotype was counted ten times or more. The chain joins TRBV14 to TRBJ1-6, with D possibly TRBD1 on 5 matching bases. From germline, CDR1 is SGHDN and CDR2 FVKESK. Trimming pared 2 bases from V and 11 bases from J, leaving 19 bases between. This CDR3 comprises 16 residues. CDR3 residues: CASSQRTRGWEAPLHF. The CDR3 bases are TGTGCCAGCAGCCAACGAACCCGGGGCTGGGAGGCACCCCTCCACTTT.

The sample holds many counts of this clonotype. CDR3 in amino acids: CASSPGTGSGANVLTF. Written as DNA, the CDR3 is TGTGCCAGCAGCCCTGGGACGGGATCTGGGGCCAACGTCCTGACTTTC. The chain uses TRBV7-2 and TRBJ2-6; possibly TRBD1 or TRBD2 for D (5 bases each). V lost 5 bases and J lost 1, with 12 bases in between. In germline, CDR1 is SGHTA, CDR2 FQGNSA. This CDR3 spans 16 amino acids.

The V and J genes are TRBV19 and TRBJ2-7; D remains unclear. The CDR3 has 15 residues. Between the trimmed V and J ends, which lost 6 bases and 3 bases, there was a span of 18 bases. CDR1 is LNHDA, CDR2 SQIVND, per germline (reference sequence). The CDR3 nucleotides read TGTGCCAGTAGCAGCTTTTCCACGGGCCTCTACGAGCAGTACTTC. Residues: CASSSFSTGLYEQYF.